Sequencing of this T cell receptor beta chain was carried out in a study of T cells in localized non-small cell lung cancer. Study-level results: A median of around 60 clones ranked among the top 100 in tumor appeared in adjacent lung. Sequencing was limited to one tumor region, leaving the possibility of heterogeneity open. Uninvolved adjacent lung, not tumor, had the highest T cell clonality.

This table comes from immunoSEQ multiplex PCR, and its TCRdb copy is limited to in-frame clones, with some not included. The repertoire holds about 26,000 clones, with 82% as singletons. On this clone itself: Its antigen remains unknown.

The CDR3 consists of 14 residues. CDR1 WNHNN and CDR2 SYGVQD come from the germline V gene (reference sequence). V was clipped by 6 bases and J by 1 base, with 13 bases between them. This clonotype was sampled from a woman aged 40-69 years with stage I lung adenocarcinoma. The sequences come from peripheral blood, collected before any cancer treatment. The J gene is TRBJ2-7, the V gene TRBV10-1; tentatively, D is TRBD1 (5 bases). CDR3 bases: TGCGCCAGCAGAGCAGGGATAACGTCCTACGAGCAGTACTTC. The encoded protein is CASRAGITSYEQYF.